This entry is about one TCR beta chain. This specimen comes from a study of control samples from healthy donors and cancer patients. Germline-derived CDR1 and CDR2 are LGHDT and YNNKEL (reference sequence). Between the trimmed V and J ends, which lost 0 bases and 5 bases, there was a span of 13 bases. This CDR3 contains 16 residues. Repertoires were generated with immunoSEQ multiplex PCR, while TCRdb's copy carries only in-frame clones and drops some. The sample includes 140,000 or so clones, roughly 94% of them seen just once. The clonotype originates from a man aged 60 to 75 with colorectal cancer. Sequencing was carried out using PBMCs. The chain has TRBV3-1 (or the pseudogene TRBV3-2) and TRBJ1-4; weak D call: TRBD1 (5 bases). CDR3 residues: CASSQDLGRVNEKLFF. In DNA, the CDR3 is TGTGCCAGCAGCCAAGATCTGGGCAGGGTAAATGAAAAACTGTTTTTT.